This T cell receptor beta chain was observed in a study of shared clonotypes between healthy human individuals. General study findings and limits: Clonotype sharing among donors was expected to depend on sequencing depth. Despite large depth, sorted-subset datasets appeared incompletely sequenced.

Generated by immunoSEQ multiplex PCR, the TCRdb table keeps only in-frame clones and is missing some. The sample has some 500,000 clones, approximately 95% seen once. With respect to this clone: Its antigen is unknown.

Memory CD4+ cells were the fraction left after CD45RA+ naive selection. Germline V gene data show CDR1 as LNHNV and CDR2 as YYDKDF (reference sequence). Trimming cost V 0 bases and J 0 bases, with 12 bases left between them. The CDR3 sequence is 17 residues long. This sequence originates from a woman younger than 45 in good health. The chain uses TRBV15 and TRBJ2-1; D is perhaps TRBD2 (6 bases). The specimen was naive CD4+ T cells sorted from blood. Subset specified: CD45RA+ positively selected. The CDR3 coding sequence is TGTGCCACCAGCAGAGACCCGGGGGTTAGCTCCTACAATGAGCAGTTCTTC. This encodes CATSRDPGVSSYNEQFF.